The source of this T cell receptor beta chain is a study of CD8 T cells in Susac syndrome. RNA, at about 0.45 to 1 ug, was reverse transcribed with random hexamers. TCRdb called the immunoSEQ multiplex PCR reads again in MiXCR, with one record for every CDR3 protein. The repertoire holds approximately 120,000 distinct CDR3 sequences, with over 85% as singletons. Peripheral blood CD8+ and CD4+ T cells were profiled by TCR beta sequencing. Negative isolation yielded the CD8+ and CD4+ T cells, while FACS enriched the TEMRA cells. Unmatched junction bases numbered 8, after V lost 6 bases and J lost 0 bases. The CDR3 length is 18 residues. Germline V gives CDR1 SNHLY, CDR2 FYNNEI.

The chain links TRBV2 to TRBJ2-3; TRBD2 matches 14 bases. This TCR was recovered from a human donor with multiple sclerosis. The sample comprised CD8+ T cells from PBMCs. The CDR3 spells CASRTSGRGLASTDTQYF. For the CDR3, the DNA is TGTGCCAGCAGGACTAGCGGGAGGGGGTTGGCTAGCACAGATACGCAGTATTTT.